The clone carrying this T cell receptor (beta chain) was seen many times. The TCR library protocol attached unique molecular identifiers to the individual cDNA molecules. Via MiXCR, TCRdb re-called the 5' RACE reads, giving one row per CDR3 protein. The sample shows around 62,000 distinct CDR3 sequences, approximately 13% of them seen only once. CDR1 is LGHDT, CDR2 YNNKEL, per germline (reference sequence). Between the trimmed V and J ends, which lost 6 bases and 4 bases, there was a span of 18 bases. The CDR3 is made up of 15 amino acids. The data were taken from a study of early T cells in non-severe SARS-CoV-2 infection. At the level of the study: The sequenced material was bulk RNA from unsorted whole blood, and its chains were unpaired.

This clonotype originated in an adult who was a healthcare worker with PCR-confirmed SARS-CoV-2 infection or an uninfected control (not recorded which). This chain joins TRBV3-1 and TRBJ1-2, with D possibly being TRBD1 (5 bases). Material: whole blood. CDR3 sequence (DNA): TGTGCCAGCAGGCCGCAGATCGGTGGGGGCTATGGCTACACCTTC. Its translation: CASRPQIGGGYGYTF.